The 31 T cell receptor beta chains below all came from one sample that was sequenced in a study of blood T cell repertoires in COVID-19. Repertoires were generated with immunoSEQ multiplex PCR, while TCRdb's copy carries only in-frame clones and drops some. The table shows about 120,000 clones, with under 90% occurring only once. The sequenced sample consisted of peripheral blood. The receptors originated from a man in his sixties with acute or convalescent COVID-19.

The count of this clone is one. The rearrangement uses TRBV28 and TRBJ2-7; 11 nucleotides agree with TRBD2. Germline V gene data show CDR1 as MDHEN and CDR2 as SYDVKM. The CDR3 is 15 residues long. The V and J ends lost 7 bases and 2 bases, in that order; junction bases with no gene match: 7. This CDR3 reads CASNLSGRAPYEQYF. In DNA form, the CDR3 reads TGTGCCAGCAACCTTAGCGGGAGGGCTCCCTACGAGCAGTACTTC.

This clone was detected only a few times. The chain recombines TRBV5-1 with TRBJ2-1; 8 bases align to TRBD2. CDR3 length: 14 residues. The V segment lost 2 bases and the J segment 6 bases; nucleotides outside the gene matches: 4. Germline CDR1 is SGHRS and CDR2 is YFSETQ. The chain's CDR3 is CASSLAGDGNEQFF. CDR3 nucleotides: TGCGCCAGCAGCTTAGCGGGAGACGGCAATGAGCAGTTCTTC.

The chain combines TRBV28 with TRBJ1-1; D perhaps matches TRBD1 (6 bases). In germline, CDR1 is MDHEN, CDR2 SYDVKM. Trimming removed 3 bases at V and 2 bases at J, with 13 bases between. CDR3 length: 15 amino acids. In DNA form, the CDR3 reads TGTGCCAGCAGTTTGGGGACACCTCCTAACACTGAAGCTTTCTTT. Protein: CASSLGTPPNTEAFF.

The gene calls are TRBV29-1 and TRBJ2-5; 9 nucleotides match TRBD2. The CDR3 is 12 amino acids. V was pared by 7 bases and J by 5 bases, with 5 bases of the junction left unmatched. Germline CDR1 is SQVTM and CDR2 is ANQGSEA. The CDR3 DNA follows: TGCAGCGGGGGGACTAGCATGGAGACCCAGTACTTC. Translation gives CSGGTSMETQYF.

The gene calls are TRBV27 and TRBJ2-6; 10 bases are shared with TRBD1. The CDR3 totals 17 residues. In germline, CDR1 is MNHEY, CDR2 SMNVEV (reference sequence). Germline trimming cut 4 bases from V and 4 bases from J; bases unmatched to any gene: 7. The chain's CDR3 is CASSSWTGGVGANVLTF. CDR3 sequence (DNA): TGTGCCAGCAGTTCCTGGACAGGGGGGGTGGGGGCCAACGTCCTGACTTTC.

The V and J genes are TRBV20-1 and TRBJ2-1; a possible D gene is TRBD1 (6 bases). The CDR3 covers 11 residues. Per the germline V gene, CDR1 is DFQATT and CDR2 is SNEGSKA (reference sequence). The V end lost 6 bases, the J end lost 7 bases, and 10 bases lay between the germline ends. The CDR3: CSAGRGNEQFF. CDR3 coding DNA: TGCAGTGCGGGCAGGGGAAATGAGCAGTTCTTC.

The CDR3 coding sequence is TGTGCCAGCAGGCTCAATCAGGAAACTGGAAACACCATATATTTT. It specifies CASRLNQETGNTIYF. The rearrangement links TRBV6-5 to TRBJ1-3; no clear D. CDR3 length equals 15 residues. CDR1 and CDR2 from the germline V gene are MNHEY and SVGAGI. V dropped 6 bases and J dropped 2 bases, with 14 bases sitting between them.

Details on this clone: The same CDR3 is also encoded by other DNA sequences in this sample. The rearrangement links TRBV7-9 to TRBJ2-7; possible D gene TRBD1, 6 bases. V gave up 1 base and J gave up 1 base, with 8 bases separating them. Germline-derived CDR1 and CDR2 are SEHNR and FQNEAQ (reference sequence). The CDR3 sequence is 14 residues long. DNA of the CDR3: TGTGCCAGCAGCTTAGAAGGACAGTCCTACGAGCAGTACTTC. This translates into CASSLEGQSYEQYF.

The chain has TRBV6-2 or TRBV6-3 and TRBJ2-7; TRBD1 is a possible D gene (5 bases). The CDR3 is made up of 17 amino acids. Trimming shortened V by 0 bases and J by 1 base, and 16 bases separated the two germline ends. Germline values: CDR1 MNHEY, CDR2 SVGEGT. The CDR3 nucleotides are TGTGCCAGCAGTTACTCGAGAAGGGGTTCGTTTTCCTACGAGCAGTACTTC. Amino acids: CASSYSRRGSFSYEQYF.

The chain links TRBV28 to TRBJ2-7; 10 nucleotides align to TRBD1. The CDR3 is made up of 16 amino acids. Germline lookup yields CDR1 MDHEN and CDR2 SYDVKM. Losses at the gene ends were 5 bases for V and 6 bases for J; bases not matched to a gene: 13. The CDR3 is CASSPLSRGQGPEQYF. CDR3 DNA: TGTGCCAGCAGTCCACTGAGTAGGGGACAGGGGCCCGAGCAGTACTTC.

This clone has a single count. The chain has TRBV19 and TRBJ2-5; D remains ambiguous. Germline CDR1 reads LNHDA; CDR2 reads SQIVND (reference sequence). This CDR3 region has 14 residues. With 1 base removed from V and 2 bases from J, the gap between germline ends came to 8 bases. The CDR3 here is CASSIGPGQETQYF. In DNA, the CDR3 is TGTGCCAGTAGTATAGGGCCCGGGCAAGAGACCCAGTACTTC.

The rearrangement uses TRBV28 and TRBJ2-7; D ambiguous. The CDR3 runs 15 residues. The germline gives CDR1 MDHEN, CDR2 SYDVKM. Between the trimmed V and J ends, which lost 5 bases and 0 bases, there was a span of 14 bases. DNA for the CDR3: TGTGCCAGCAGTCGTCCCCAACCCAGCTCCTACGAGCAGTACTTC. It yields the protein CASSRPQPSSYEQYF. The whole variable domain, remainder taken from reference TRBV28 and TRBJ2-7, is DVKVTQSSRYLVKRTGEKVFLECVQDMDHENMFWYRQDPGLGLRLIYFSYDVKMKEKGDIPEGYSVSREKKERFSLILESASTNQTSMYLCASSRPQPSSYEQYFGPGTRLTVT.

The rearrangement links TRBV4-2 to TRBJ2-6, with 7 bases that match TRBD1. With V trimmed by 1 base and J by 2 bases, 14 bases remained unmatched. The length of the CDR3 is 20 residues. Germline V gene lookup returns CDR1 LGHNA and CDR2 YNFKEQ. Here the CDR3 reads CASSQVLKNRGSTGANVLTF. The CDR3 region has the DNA TGTGCCAGCAGCCAAGTTCTCAAAAACAGGGGCTCGACTGGGGCCAACGTCCTGACTTTC.

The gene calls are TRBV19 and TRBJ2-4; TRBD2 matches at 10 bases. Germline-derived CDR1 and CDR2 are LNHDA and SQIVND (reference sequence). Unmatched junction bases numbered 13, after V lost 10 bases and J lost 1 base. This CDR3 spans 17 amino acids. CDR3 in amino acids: CATAGVAGGWAKNIQYF. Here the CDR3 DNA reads TGTGCCACGGCGGGGGTAGCGGGAGGTTGGGCCAAAAACATTCAGTACTTC.

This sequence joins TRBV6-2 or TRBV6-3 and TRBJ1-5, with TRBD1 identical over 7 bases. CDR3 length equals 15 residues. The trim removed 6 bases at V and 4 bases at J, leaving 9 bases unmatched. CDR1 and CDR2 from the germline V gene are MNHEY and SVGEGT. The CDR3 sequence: CASRYRDSPNQPQHF. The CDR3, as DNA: TGTGCCAGCAGGTACCGGGACAGCCCAAATCAGCCCCAGCATTTT.

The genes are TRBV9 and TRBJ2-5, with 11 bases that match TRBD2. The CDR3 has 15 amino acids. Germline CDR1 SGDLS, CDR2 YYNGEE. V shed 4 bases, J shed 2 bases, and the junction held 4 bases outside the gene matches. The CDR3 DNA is TGTGCCAGCAGCCTAGCGGGAGGAAGGCAAGAGACCCAGTACTTC. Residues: CASSLAGGRQETQYF.

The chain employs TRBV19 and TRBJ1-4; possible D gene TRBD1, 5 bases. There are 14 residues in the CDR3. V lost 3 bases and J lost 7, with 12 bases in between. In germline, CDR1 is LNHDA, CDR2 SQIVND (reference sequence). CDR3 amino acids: CASSMGLGFEKLFF. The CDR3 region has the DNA TGTGCCAGTAGTATGGGACTGGGATTTGAAAAACTGTTTTTT. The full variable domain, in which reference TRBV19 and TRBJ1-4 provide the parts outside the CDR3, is DGGITQSPKYLFRKEGQNVTLSCEQNLNHDAMYWYRQDPGQGLRLIYYSQIVNDFQKGDIAEGYSVSREKKESFPLTVTSAQKNPTAFYLCASSMGLGFEKLFFGSGTQLSVL.

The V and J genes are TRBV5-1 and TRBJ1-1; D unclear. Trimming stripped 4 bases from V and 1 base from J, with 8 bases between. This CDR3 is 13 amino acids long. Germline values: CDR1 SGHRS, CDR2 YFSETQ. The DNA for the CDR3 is TGCGCCAGCAGCCTCCTAGGGAACACTGAAGCTTTCTTT. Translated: CASSLLGNTEAFF. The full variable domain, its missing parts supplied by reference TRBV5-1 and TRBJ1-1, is KAGVTQTPRYLIKTRGQQVTLSCSPISGHRSVSWYQQTPGQGLQFLFEYFSETQRNKGNFPGRFSGRQFSNSRSEMNVSTLELGDSALYLCASSLLGNTEAFFGQGTRLTVV.

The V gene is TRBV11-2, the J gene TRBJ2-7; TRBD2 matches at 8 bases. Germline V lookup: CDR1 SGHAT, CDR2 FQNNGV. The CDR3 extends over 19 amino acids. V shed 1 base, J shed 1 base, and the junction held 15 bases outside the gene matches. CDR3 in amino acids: CASSLALQPGSGKSYEQYF. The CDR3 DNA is TGTGCCAGCAGCTTAGCACTCCAGCCGGGTAGCGGGAAATCCTACGAGCAGTACTTC.

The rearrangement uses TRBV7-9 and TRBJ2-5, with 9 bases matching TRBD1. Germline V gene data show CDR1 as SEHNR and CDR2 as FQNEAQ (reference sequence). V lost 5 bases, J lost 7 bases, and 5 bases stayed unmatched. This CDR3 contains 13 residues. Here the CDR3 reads CASSRTGDGTQYF. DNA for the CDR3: TGTGCCAGCAGCAGGACAGGGGACGGGACCCAGTACTTC. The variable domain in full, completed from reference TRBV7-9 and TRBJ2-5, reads DTGVSQNPRHKITKRGQNVTFRCDPISEHNRLYWYRQTLGQGPEFLTYFQNEAQLEKSRLLSDRFSAERPKGSFSTLEIQRTEQGDSAMYLCASSRTGDGTQYFGPGTRLLVL.

The CDR3 protein is CASSTTPGLFTPLTF. The CDR3 DNA is TGCGCCAGCAGCACCACCCCGGGACTGTTTACCCCCCTCACCTTC. This sequence joins TRBV5-1 and TRBJ1-2; possibly TRBD1 for D (5 bases). The V end was cut by 4 bases, the J end by 13 bases, with 26 bases between. The germline V gene encodes CDR1 SGHRS and CDR2 YFSETQ. The CDR3 runs to 15 residues.

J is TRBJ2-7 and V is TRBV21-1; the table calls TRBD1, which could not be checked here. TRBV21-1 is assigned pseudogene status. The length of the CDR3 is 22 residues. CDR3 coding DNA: TGTGCCAGCACCCGGGGGGACAGGGATAGACTGACGGTGGGGCGGCCCTTATACGAGCAGTACTTC. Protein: CASTRGDRDRLTVGRPLYEQYF.

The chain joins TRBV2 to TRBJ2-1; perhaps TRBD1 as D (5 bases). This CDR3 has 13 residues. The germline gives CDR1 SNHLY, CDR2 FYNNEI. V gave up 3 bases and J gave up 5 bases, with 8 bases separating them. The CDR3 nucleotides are TGTGCCAGCAGTGATGTAGGGGACAATGAGCAGTTCTTC. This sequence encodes CASSDVGDNEQFF.

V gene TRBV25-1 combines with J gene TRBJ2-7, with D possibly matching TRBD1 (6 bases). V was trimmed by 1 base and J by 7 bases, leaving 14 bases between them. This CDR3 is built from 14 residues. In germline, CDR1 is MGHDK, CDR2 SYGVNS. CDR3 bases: TGTGCCAGCAGTGAATTTAAGTGGCAGGGGGAGCAGTACTTC. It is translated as CASSEFKWQGEQYF.

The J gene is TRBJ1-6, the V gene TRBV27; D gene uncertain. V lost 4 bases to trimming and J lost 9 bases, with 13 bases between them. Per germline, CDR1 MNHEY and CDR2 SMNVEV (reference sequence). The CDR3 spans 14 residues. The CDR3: CASSWLRGGSPLHF. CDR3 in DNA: TGTGCCAGCAGTTGGTTGAGAGGAGGTTCACCCCTCCACTTT.

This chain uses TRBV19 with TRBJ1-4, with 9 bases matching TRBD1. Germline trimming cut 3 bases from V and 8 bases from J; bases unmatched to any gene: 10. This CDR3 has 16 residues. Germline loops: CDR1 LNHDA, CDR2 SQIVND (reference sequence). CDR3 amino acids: CASSMAGQGIGEKLFF. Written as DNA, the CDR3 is TGTGCCAGTAGTATGGCGGGACAGGGAATAGGAGAAAAACTGTTTTTT.

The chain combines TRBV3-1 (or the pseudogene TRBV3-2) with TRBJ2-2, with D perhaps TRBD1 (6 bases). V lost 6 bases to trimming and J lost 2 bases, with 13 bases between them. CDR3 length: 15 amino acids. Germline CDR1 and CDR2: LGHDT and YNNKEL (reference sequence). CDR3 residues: CASSRTESNTGELFF. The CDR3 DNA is TGTGCCAGCAGTCGGACAGAGAGTAACACCGGGGAGCTGTTTTTT.

The CDR3 nucleotides read TGCGCCAGCAGCCAAGTCTTAGCTGAGACCCAGTACTTC. It encodes CASSQVLAETQYF. The chain uses TRBV4-1 and TRBJ2-5; D not resolved. V dropped 1 base and J dropped 5 bases, with 8 bases sitting between them. The CDR3 is made up of 13 amino acids. Germline CDR1 MGHRA, CDR2 YSYEKL.

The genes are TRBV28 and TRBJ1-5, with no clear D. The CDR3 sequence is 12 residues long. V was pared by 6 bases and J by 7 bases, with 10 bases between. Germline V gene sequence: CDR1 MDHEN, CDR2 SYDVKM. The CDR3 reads CASSRPRQPQHF. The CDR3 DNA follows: TGTGCCAGCAGCCGGCCCAGGCAGCCCCAGCATTTT.

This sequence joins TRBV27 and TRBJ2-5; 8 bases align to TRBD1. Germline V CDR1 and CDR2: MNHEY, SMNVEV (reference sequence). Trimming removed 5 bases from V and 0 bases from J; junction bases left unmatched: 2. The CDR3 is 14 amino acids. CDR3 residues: CASSDRGHQETQYF. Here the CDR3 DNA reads TGTGCCAGCAGTGACAGGGGACACCAAGAGACCCAGTACTTC.

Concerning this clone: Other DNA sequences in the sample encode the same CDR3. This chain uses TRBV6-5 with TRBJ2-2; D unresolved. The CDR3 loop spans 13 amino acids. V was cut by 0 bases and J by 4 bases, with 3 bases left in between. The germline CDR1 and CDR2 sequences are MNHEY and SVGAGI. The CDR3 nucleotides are TGTGCCAGCAGTTACTCCCGCACCGGGGAGCTGTTTTTT. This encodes CASSYSRTGELFF.